This is a list of T cell receptor beta chains from one sample in a study of vaccination and CD4 T cells after COVID-19. These receptors lack a known antigen. Each CDR3 protein is one row after TCRdb ran MiXCR on the PCR reads. In the table there are approximately 10,000 distinct CDR3 sequences, about 45% of which are singletons. The sequencing input was CD4+ T cells from blood, cultured in vitro. These receptors originate from a human donor who had recovered from COVID-19. Both conserved end residues are part of each CDR3. Fields, in order: V gene, clone size, D gene, J gene, CDR3 DNA, CDR3 protein. The D gene is left open where the match is weak. Clone size, where shown, is once, few, many, or a class for clones that have expanded.

v_call: TRBV10-3
clone_size: -
d_call: TRBD1
j_call: TRBJ2-2
cdr3_nt: TGTGCCCCTATTTGCCACAGGGGGCTTCCCCCGGAGCTGTTTTTT
cdr3_aa: CAPICHRGLPPELFF

v_call: TRBV4-3
clone_size: -
d_call: -
j_call: TRBJ1-3
cdr3_nt: TGCGCCAGCAGCCAAGATCTACCCTCGAGCTCTGGAAACACCATATATTTT
cdr3_aa: CASSQDLPSSSGNTIYF

v_call: TRBV5-1
clone_size: -
d_call: TRBD1
j_call: TRBJ1-6
cdr3_nt: TGCGCCAGCAGCTTAACGACAGGGGGCGTATATTCACCCCTCCACTTT
cdr3_aa: CASSLTTGGVYSPLHF

v_call: TRBV7-2
clone_size: -
d_call: TRBD1
j_call: TRBJ2-7
cdr3_nt: TGTGCCAGCAGCCGGGGGACAGGTTCCGTCGAGCAGTACTTC
cdr3_aa: CASSRGTGSVEQYF

v_call: TRBV6-1
clone_size: -
d_call: -
j_call: TRBJ2-6
cdr3_nt: TGTGCCACCATAAGTGGGGGGGCGGGGGCCAACGTCCTGACTTTC
cdr3_aa: CATISGGAGANVLTF

v_call: TRBV6-5
clone_size: few
d_call: TRBD1
j_call: TRBJ1-1
cdr3_nt: TGTGCCAGCAGTTCAAACCCCGGGACAGGGACGAACACTGTCGAAGCTTTCTTT
cdr3_aa: CASSSNPGTGTNTVEAFF

v_call: TRBV20-1
clone_size: once
d_call: TRBD1
j_call: TRBJ2-1
cdr3_nt: TGCAGTGGCGCAGAGGGACAGGGGAGAGACAATGAGCAGTTCTTC
cdr3_aa: CSGAEGQGRDNEQFF

v_call: TRBV20-1
clone_size: -
d_call: TRBD2
j_call: TRBJ2-5
cdr3_nt: TGCAGTGCTAGGGTACTAGCGGAAGAGACCCAGTACTTC
cdr3_aa: CSARVLAEETQYF

v_call: TRBV30
clone_size: few
d_call: -
j_call: TRBJ1-2
cdr3_nt: TGTGCCTGGAGTGTTGTCAGTTATGGCTACACCTTC
cdr3_aa: CAWSVVSYGYTF

v_call: TRBV6-1
clone_size: -
d_call: -
j_call: TRBJ1-2
cdr3_nt: TGTGCCAGCAGTGAAATGGGAGTCGATGGCTACACCTTC
cdr3_aa: CASSEMGVDGYTF

v_call: TRBV2
clone_size: -
d_call: TRBD2
j_call: TRBJ2-1
cdr3_nt: TGTGCCAGCAGACAACTAGCGGGGCTGTACAATGAGCAGTTCTTC
cdr3_aa: CASRQLAGLYNEQFF

v_call: TRBV20-1
clone_size: -
d_call: -
j_call: TRBJ1-2
cdr3_nt: TGCAGTGCTAGAGCTCAGGGGCGTGGCGATGGCTACACCTTC
cdr3_aa: CSARAQGRGDGYTF

v_call: TRBV6-1
clone_size: -
d_call: -
j_call: TRBJ1-1
cdr3_nt: TGTGCCAGCAAACGGGGGGTTCGGGCTGAAGCTTTCTTT
cdr3_aa: CASKRGVRAEAFF

v_call: TRBV6-1
clone_size: -
d_call: -
j_call: TRBJ1-2
cdr3_nt: TGTGCCAGCAGAGCCGGACATGCAGCTAACTATGGCTACACCTTC
cdr3_aa: CASRAGHAANYGYTF

v_call: TRBV25-1
clone_size: -
d_call: TRBD2
j_call: TRBJ2-1
cdr3_nt: TGTGCCAGCAGTGATCTCTCTAGCGGGGGGGCCGGTGAGCAGTTCTTC
cdr3_aa: CASSDLSSGGAGEQFF